This entry describes one T cell receptor (beta chain). Its target antigen remains unknown. No qualities accompany the bases; no much larger clone lies one base away. Genomic DNA was isolated from the sorted cells so that the TCRbeta CDR3 region could be sequenced. The immunoSEQ Assay was used for sequencing of TCRbeta CDR3 regions. TCRdb mirrors the immuneACCESS table, restricted to in-frame sequences. Some clones are absent from its copies; in checked studies, under half trace to an unresolved V gene, and the reason for the others is unknown. A total of about 58,000 clones appear in this sample, around four fifths of them only once. Of the sample, around 0.71% falls within the top ten clones. The entry originates in a study of OX40 agonist ivuxolimab in advanced cancers. About the study as a whole: Ivuxolimab, which targeted the costimulatory receptor OX40 (CD134), was an agonistic, fully human IgG2 monoclonal antibody. Partial responses occurred in three dose-escalation patients: two with cutaneous melanoma and one with hepatocellular carcinoma. Of the approximately 50 dose-escalation patients, hepatocellular carcinoma was present in around 20, melanoma in roughly 15, renal cell carcinoma in 9 and head and neck cancer in 9. The paper describes the monotherapy dose-escalation part (N of about 47 patients) of the phase I trial of ivuxolimab. Intravenous ivuxolimab was administered to patients every 2 weeks at six dose levels: 0.01, 0.1, 0.3, 1.5, 3 and 10 mg/kg. In the dose-escalation cohort, 82.7% of patients were male, and the mean age was roughly 60 years, with a range of about 23 to 80. The point of sequencing TCRbeta in the periphery was to test whether ivuxolimab changed TCR sequence diversity and drove clonal T-cell expansion. Prior anti-PD-1, anti-PD-L1 or anti-CTLA-4 therapy was permitted, and checkpoint inhibitors had been received by more than 35% of dose-escalation patients. What the study reported, not specific to this receptor: The antigen specificity of the peripheral T cells that underwent clonal expansion was not determined. Low levels of normalized T-cell clonal expansion were also seen in some patients who did not respond. At doses of 0.1 to 3.0 mg/kg, clonal expansion of both CD4+ and CD8+ T cells in blood was seen between baseline and week 6. On average, CD8+ T cells showed more expanded clones than CD4+ T cells after ivuxolimab. In the 0.1-3.0 mg/kg groups, partial responders had among the lowest normalized peripheral clonal expansion, particularly in CD8+ T cells.

The CDR3 runs 14 amino acids, cysteine and phenylalanine included. The CDR3 DNA has 42 bases and is translated from base 1. Trimming removed 8 bases from V and 7 bases from J; the gene matches leave 13 bases unexplained. Based on the germline V gene (reference sequence), the CDR1 and CDR2 sequences are SEHNR and FQNEAQ. The trial excluded patients who had a history of autoimmune disease or who were on systemic immunosuppression. In every dose cohort, peripheral blood was drawn for TCR sequencing at baseline, cycle 4 day 1, and cycle 7 day 1. The samples were drawn from a first-in-human, open-label, multicenter phase I dose-escalation trial of ivuxolimab. Adults with locally advanced or metastatic melanoma, renal cell carcinoma, hepatocellular carcinoma or head and neck squamous cell carcinoma were enrolled in the trial. CD4+ and CD8+ T cells were sorted separately from peripheral blood before TCR sequencing.

The material sequenced was CD4+ or CD8+ T cells sorted from blood, taken in a trial of the OX40 agonist ivuxolimab. The TCR comes from an adult with an advanced solid tumor such as melanoma, head and neck, liver or kidney cancer. The chain employs TRBV7-9 and TRBJ1-1, with 7 bases in between that match TRBD1. For the CDR3, the sequence is CASLYQGGSNEAFF. The bases read TGTGCCAGCCTTTACCAGGGGGGATCGAATGAAGCTTTCTTT. Reference TRBV7-9 and TRBJ1-1 proteins supply the regions before and after the CDR3; the full variable domain is: DTGVSQNPRHKITKRGQNVTFRCDPISEHNRLYWYRQTLGQGPEFLTYFQNEAQLEKSRLLSDRFSAERPKGSFSTLEIQRTEQGDSAMYLCASLYQGGSNEAFFGQGTRLTVV.